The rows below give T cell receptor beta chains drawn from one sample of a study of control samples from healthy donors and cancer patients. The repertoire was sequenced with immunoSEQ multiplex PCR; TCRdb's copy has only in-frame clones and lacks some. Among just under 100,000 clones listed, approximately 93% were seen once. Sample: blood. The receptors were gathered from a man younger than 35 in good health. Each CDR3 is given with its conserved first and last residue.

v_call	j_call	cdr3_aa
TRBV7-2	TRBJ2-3	CASSRTSGSYADTQYF
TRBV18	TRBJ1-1	CASSPYLAGATEAFF
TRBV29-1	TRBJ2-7	CSVEGDDSEEHTYEQYF
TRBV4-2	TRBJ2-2	CASSPPSGGNTGELFF
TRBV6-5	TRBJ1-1	CASIEGGRTEAFF
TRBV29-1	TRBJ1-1	CSGVDRANTEAFF
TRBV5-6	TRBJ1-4	CASSLATEVIEKLFF
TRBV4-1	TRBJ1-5	CASSQDPGESYQPQHF
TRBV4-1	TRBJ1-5	CASSKQISNQPQHF
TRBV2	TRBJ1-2	CASREGTGRYGYTF
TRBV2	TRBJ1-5	CASSGSHGGQPQHF
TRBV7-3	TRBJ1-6	CASSLKPQGLNSPLHF
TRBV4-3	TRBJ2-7	CASSHRTGTAYEQYF
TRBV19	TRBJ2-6	CASRGDHSGANVLTF
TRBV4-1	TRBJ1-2	CASSQSAGAYGYTF
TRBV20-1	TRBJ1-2	CSATGHGYTF
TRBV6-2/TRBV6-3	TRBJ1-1	CASSRQGDNEAFF
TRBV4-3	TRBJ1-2	CASSQDLLGGYTF
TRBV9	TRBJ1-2	CASSPARDGYTF
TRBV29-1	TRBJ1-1	CSALRGAPGIEAFF
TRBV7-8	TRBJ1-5	CASSAPQESSNQPQHF
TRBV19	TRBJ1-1	CASSHKGRVAFF
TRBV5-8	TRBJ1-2	CASSPYGAGRAYGYTF
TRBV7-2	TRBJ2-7	CASSTWTGNEQYF
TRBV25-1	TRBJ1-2	CASSEFISREDYGYTF